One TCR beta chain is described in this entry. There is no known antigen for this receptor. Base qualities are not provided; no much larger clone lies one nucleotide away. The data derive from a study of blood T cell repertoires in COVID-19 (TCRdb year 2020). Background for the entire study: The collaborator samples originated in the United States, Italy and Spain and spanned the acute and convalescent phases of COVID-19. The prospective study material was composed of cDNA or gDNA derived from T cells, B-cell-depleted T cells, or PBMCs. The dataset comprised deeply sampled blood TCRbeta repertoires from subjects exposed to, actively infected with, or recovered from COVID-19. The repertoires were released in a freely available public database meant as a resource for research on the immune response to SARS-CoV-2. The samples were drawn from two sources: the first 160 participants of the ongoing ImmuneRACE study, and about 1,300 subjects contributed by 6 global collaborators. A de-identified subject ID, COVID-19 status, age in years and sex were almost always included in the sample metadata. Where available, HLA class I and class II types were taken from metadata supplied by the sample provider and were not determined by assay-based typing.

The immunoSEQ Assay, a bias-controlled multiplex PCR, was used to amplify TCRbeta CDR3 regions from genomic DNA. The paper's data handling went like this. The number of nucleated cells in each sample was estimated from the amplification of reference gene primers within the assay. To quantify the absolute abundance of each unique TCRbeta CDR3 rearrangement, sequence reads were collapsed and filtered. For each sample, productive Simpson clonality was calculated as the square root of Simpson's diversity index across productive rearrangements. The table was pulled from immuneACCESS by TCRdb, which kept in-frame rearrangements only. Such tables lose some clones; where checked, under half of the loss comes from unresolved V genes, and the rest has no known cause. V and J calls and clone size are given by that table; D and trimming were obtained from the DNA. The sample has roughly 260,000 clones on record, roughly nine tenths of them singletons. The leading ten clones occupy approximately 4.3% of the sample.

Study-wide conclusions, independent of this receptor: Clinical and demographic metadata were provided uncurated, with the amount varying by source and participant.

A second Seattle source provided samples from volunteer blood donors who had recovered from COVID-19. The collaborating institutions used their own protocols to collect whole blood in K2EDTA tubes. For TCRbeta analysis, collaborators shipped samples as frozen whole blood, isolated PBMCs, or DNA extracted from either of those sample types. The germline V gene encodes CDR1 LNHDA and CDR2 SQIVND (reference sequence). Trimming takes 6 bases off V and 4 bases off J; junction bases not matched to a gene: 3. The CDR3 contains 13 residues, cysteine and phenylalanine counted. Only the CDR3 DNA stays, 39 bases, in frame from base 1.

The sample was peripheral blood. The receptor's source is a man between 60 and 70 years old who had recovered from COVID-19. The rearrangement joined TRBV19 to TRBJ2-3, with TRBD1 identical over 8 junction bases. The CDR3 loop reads CASSQQGADTQYF. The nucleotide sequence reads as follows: TGTGCCAGTAGCCAACAGGGGGCAGATACGCAGTATTTT.